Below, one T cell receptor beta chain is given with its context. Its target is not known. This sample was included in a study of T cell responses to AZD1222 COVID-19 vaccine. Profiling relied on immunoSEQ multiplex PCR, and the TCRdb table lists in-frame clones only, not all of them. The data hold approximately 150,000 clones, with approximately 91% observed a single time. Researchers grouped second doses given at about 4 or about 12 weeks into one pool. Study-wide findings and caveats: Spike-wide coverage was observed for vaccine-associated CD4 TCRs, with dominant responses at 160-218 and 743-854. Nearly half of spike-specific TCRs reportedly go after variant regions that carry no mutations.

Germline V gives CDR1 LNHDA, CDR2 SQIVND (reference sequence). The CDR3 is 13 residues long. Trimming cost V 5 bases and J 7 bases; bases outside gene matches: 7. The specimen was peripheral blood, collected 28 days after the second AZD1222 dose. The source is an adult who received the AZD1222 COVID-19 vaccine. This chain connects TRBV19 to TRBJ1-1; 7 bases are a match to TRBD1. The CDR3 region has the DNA TGTGCCAGTAGTTGGGACAGAAACCTTGAAGCTTTCTTT. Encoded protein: CASSWDRNLEAFF.